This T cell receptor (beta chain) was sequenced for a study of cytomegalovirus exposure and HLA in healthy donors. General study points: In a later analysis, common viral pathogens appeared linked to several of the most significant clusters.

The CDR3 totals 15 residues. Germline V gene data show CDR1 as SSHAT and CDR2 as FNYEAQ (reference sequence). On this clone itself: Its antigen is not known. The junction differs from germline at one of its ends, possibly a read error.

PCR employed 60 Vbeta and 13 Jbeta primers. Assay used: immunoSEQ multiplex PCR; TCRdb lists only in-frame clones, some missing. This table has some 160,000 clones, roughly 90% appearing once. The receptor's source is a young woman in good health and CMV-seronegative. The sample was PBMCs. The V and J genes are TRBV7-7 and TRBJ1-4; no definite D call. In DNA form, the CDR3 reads TGTGCTAGCAGCGCATCCCCGGGGACTAATGAAAAACTGTTTTTT. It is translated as CASSASPGTNEKLFF.